This T cell receptor (beta chain) was recovered during a study of cytomegalovirus exposure and HLA in healthy donors (dated by TCRdb to 2016 to 2017). In the study overall: In an earlier analysis of some 550 of the donors, 250 to 350 Gb of sequence data and 90 million to 120 million unique TCR beta sequences from 180 million or so T cells were reported. Around 320 gigabases of sequencing data and tens of millions of unique TCR sequences were included in an early release covering about 700 HLA-typed donors. The genetic ancestry cluster associated with self-reported Caucasian donors included over 80% of the roughly 360 genotyped donors. The study aimed to test whether cataloging public T cell receptors could reveal signatures of past pathogen exposure. The T cell repertoires of 666 subjects were profiled by immunosequencing and related to cytomegalovirus serostatus. In addition to the first cohort of around 670 subjects, a separate validation cohort of around 110 different subjects was used. The study combined high-throughput TCR immunosequencing, statistical association of individual TCRs with disease status, and machine learning to predict cytomegalovirus infection status. A later analysis re-examined previously published TCR beta repertoires from 610 or so donors and added high-resolution HLA genotyping to investigate patterns of TCR occurrence. Rather than using new phenotypic data, the later analysis identified candidate immune exposures from TCR beta sequences and from how often those sequences occurred across donors. An earlier analysis of more than 450 of the donors used high-throughput TCR beta sequencing to judge whether each TCR beta V gene segment behaved as functional or pseudogenic. Donor age, sex, ethnicity and CMV serostatus were compiled alongside the repertoire data. A later genetic analysis took genome-wide SNP genotypes for 398 of the 666 donors and used that subset as a discovery cohort. All discovery cohort repertoires had been generated using a single sequencing platform. Both class I and class II loci were covered by HLA typing, at four-digit resolution. Typing coverage varied by locus: about 629-640 donors for A, B, C, DRB1 and DQB1; 500 to 550 for DQA1; over 600 for DPA1; roughly 450 for DPB1. Roughly five DR-DQ haplotypes were handled as single units for association and clustering because linkage in the cohort was strong. Across roughly 420 genotyped donors of the cohort, an average of roughly 250,000 unique TCR beta nucleotide sequences per donor were sequenced, and roughly a sixth of those sequences were non-productive. What the study reported, not specific to this receptor: Because some donors lacked HLA typing at each locus, the association tests relied only on the typed subset. For the cohort, immune exposure information was limited to CMV serostatus. Three of the identified cytomegalovirus-associated TCR beta chains were confirmed in vitro to be specific for cytomegalovirus antigens. In the study, 150 to 200 TCR beta chains were listed as associated with cytomegalovirus. A cluster of highly shared sequence variants was judged likely to be a technical artifact of the sequencing pipeline. According to the authors, the approach could potentially be generalized to other disease states and immunological phenotypes. In a later analysis, most CMV-associated TCR beta chains were found to appear HLA-restricted, with HLA associations seemingly driven largely by CMV exposure. A further reported finding was that TCR beta sequences accurately predicted the HLA-A and HLA-B alleles for most subjects in the first cohort. Specific HLA alleles were associated with 15,000 to 20,000 TCR beta sequences at a false discovery rate of 0.05 in a later analysis. In both the original and validation cohorts, the classifier was reported to diagnose cytomegalovirus status with high specificity and sensitivity. In a later analysis, several top co-occurrence clusters were reported to appear linked to parvovirus B19, influenza, CMV and Epstein-Barr virus. In a later analysis, HLA-associated TCR beta chains were found to be more clonally expanded and to have lower generation probabilities than equally common non-associated chains. Some IMGT-functional V segments, including TRBV6-2 and TRBV6-3, could not be distinguished by the 87-base-pair reads and were therefore excluded. In a later genetic analysis, fewer N-insertions in productive TCRs were reported among donors in an Asian-associated ancestry cluster than the roughly 710-donor mean. When HLA alleles, especially DR and DQ, strongly co-occurred, TCR associations were difficult to assign to individual alleles. In a later genetic analysis, a missense DCLRE1C variant was associated with V-gene and J-gene trimming of TCR beta chains, and the association was replicated in an independent cohort. Most TCR sequences were seen in very few donors, while some public TCRs were found in many individuals. Linkage disequilibrium might explain the correlated functional status among segregating V segments, but an unknown experimental factor could not be ruled out. Broadly in line with IMGT annotations, most TCR beta V segments showed up in productive rearrangements about 87% or about 30% of the time in an earlier analysis of some 590 of the donors. Around 16 rarely observed V segments, including chromosome 9 orphons, were excluded from the earlier analysis of about 600 of the donors because counts were too low. In a later analysis, the rate of TCR association differed among HLA loci, with DRB1 alleles having the most associated TCRs and HLA-C alleles having the fewest. The cohort was sequenced for TCR beta chains only, and without alpha or paired-chain data the features that could be detected were limited. The presence/absence analyses assumed that sequencing depth was roughly uniform across donors, and that assumption may not be true.

Library preparation employed the immunoSEQ multiplex PCR assay. A mixture of 60 forward primers for TCR Vbeta segments and 13 reverse primers for TCR Jbeta segments was used in the multiplex PCR. The CDR3 region of rearranged TCR beta genes was amplified from genomic DNA with a multiplex PCR assay. The Illumina HiSeq System was used to sequence the amplified TCR beta libraries as 87-base-pair reads. Under the source paper's analysis protocol: In a later analysis, some 80 million unique TCR beta chains were counted across the approximately 640 repertoires, and roughly 9.9 million of these chains were shared by at least two donors. To remove PCR and sequencing errors, raw reads were error-corrected and collapsed into unique sequences using a nearest-neighbor algorithm that merged closely related sequences. V, D and J gene segments were assigned by aligning CDR3 sequences to IMGT reference sequences. For a sequence to be retained, a match of at least six nucleotides to both a V gene segment and a J gene segment was required. Rearrangements were called productive when the CDR3 lacked stop codons and stayed in frame with V and J; all others were non-productive. CDR3 was defined by IMGT convention, running from the second conserved V-encoded cysteine to the conserved J-encoded phenylalanine. The earlier analysis of about 620 of the donors excluded sequences that lacked an unambiguous match to a single V gene segment. An earlier analysis of around 600 of the donors classified V segments as functional when productive rearrangements were above 56.7% and as segregating when the standard deviation between donors was above 5%. To diagnose cytomegalovirus status from the catalog of TCR beta chain sequences, a statistical classification framework was built. V and J gene assignment, in a later analysis, came from comparing TCR nucleotide sequences with IMGT/GENE-DB human TR gene sequences. In a later analysis, CDR3 sequences and most-parsimonious VDJ recombination scenarios were assigned using the TCRdist pipeline. In a later analysis, each TCR beta chain was defined by its CDR3 amino acid sequence together with its V-gene family, and reads lacking a unique V-gene family were excluded. A later analysis removed roughly 590 highly shared, low-generation-probability nucleotide sequences to deal with suspected cross-contamination and a sequencing artifact. A later analysis calculated a clonal expansion index for each public chain from normalized within-repertoire ranks of inferred template counts. In a later analysis, generation probabilities were computed using a VDJ recombination model fitted to out-of-frame rearrangements, and the results were checked against IGoR. A later analysis scored TCR-TCR, TCR-HLA and TCR-CMV co-occurrence with hypergeometric tests, applying a repertoire-size bias correction to TCR pairs. False discovery rates were estimated in a later analysis by permuting HLA or CMV assignments 20 times. A later analysis grouped co-occurring TCRs with DBSCAN, adding TCRdist sequence similarity when clustering within HLA-allele-positive subsets. Co-occurrence clustering excluded repertoires with fewer than 30,000 or more than 120,000 public chains, plus five with anomalous nucleotide sharing. Drawn from immuneACCESS, this table holds only the in-frame rearrangements with V and J called that TCRdb kept. Clones are partly lost; checked studies trace under half to an unresolved V gene and leave the rest unexplained. From that table come the V and J calls and clone size; the DNA was used to work out D and trimming. For this sample, the table gives 200,000 to 250,000 clones. The top ten clones comprise more than 0.75% of the sample.

The cohort was made up of 500 to 850 healthy bone marrow donors. At the time of sampling, every cohort member was nominally healthy, though immune exposures that went unrecorded were likely present. The donor tested CMV seropositive, placing the donor among the roughly 300 seropositive members of the cohort. A peripheral blood sample was provided by each donor, and peripheral blood mononuclear cells were used for TCR beta sequencing. The Qiagen DNeasy Blood Extraction Kit was used to extract genomic DNA from the blood cell samples. Comment on this clone: Its antigen is unknown.

From the cysteine up to the phenylalanine, the CDR3 has a length of 17 residues. Solely the CDR3 DNA is kept, with 51 bases framed from the first base. The germline V gene yields MGHDK for CDR1 and SYGVNS for CDR2. V ends up 1 base short and J 3 bases short, with an unmatched junction base count of 8. Sequenced input: PBMCs. Recombination linked TRBV25-1 to TRBJ2-5; TRBD2 aligns with 10 central bases. The receptor comes from a woman younger than 45 in good health and CMV-seropositive. The nucleotides are TGTGCCAGCAGTGAATTCGGGGGACTAGCGTTTAAAGAGACCCAGTACTTC. Translation gives CASSEFGGLAFKETQYF.